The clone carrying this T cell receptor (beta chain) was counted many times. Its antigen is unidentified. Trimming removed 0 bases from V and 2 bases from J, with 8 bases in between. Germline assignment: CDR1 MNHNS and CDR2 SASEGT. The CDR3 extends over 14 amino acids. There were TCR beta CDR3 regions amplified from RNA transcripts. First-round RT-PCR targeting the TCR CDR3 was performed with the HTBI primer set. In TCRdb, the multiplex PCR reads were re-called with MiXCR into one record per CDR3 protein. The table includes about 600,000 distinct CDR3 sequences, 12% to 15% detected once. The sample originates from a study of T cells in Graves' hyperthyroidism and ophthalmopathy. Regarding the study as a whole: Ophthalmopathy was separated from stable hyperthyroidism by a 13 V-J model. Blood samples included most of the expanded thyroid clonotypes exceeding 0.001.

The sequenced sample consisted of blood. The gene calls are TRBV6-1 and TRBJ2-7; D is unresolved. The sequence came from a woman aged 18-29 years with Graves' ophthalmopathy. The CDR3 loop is CASSEARRPYEQYF. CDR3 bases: TGTGCCAGCAGTGAAGCTCGCAGGCCCTACGAGCAGTACTTC.